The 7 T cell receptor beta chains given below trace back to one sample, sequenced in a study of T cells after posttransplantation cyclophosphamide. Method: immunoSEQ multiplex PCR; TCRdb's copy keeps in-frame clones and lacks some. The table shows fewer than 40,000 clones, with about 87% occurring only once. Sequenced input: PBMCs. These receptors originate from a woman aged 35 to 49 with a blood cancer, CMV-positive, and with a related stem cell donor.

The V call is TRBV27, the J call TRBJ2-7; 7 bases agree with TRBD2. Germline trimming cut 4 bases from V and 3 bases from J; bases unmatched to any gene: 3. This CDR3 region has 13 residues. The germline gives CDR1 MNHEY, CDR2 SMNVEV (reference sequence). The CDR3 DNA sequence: TGTGCCAGCAGTTCGCCTAGCGGCTACGAGCAGTACTTC. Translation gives CASSSPSGYEQYF.

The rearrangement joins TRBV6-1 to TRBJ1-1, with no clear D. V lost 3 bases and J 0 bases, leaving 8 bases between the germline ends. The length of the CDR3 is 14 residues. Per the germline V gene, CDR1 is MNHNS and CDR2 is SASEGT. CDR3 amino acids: CASSDIFLNTEAFF. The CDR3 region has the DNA TGTGCCAGCAGTGACATTTTTTTGAACACTGAAGCTTTCTTT.

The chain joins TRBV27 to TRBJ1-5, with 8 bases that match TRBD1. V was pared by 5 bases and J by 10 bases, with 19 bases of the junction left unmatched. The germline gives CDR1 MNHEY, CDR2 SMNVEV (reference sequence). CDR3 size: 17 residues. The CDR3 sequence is CASSPILRQGWVNPQHF. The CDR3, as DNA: TGTGCCAGCAGTCCGATTCTAAGACAGGGGTGGGTTAATCCCCAGCATTTT.

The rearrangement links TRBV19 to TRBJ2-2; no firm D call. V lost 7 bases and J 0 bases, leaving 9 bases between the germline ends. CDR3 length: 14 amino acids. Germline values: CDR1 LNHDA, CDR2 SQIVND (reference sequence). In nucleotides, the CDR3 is TGTGCCAGTACACCTACCACGAACACCGGGGAGCTGTTTTTT. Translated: CASTPTTNTGELFF.

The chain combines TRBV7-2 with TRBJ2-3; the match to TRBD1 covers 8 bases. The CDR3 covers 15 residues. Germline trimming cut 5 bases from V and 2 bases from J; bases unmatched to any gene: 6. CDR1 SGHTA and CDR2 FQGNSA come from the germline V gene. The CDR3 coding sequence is TGTGCCAGCAGCGCGAGGACAGGGATCACAGATACGCAGTATTTT. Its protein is CASSARTGITDTQYF.

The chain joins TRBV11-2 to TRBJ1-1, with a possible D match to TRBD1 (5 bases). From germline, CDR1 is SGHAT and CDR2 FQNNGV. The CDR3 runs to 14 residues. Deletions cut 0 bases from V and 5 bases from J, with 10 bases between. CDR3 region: CASSLDRVGTEAFF. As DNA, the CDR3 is TGTGCCAGCAGCTTAGACAGGGTTGGGACTGAAGCTTTCTTT.

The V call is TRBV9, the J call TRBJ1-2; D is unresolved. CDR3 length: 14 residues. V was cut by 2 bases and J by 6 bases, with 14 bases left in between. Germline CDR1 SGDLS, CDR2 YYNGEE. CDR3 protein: CASSVPGRVDGYTF. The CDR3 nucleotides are TGTGCCAGCAGCGTCCCGGGGAGAGTGGATGGCTACACCTTC.